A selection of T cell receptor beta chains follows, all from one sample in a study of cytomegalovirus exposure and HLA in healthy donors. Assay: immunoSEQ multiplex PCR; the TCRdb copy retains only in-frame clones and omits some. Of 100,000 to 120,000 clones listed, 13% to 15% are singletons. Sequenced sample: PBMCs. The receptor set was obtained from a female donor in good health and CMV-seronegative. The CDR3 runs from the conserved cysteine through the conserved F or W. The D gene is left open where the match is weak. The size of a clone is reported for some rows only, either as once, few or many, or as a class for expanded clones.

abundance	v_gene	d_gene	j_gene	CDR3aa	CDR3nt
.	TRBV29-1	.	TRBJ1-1	CSVRATGNTEAFF	TGCAGCGTAAGGGCGACAGGGAACACTGAAGCTTTCTTT
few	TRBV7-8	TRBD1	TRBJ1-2	CASSSGQNYGYTF	TGTGCCAGCAGCTCGGGACAGAACTATGGCTACACCTTC
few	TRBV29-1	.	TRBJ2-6	CSVEDQKGTGANVLTF	TGCAGCGTTGAAGATCAGAAGGGGACAGGGGCCAACGTCCTGACTTTC
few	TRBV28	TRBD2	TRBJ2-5	CASSWAGGETQYF	TGTGCCAGCAGTTGGGCGGGAGGAGAGACCCAGTACTTC
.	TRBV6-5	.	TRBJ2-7	CASSYSGGSSYEQYF	TGTGCCAGCAGTTACTCAGGGGGAAGCTCCTACGAGCAGTACTTC
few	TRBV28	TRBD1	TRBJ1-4	CASSPRQGAVANEKLFF	TGTGCCAGCAGTCCACGACAGGGGGCGGTTGCTAATGAAAAACTGTTTTTT
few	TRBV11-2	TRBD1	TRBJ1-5	CASSQRTGPNQPQHF	TGTGCCAGCAGCCAAAGGACAGGGCCCAATCAGCCCCAGCATTTT
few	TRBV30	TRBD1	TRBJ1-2	CAWTTGGTYGYTF	TGTGCCTGGACCACAGGGGGTACCTATGGCTACACCTTC
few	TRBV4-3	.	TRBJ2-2	CASSQASGSGELFF	TGCGCCAGCAGCCAAGCTTCAGGATCCGGGGAGCTGTTTTTT
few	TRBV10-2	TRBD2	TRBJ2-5	CASSEERGTGETQYF	TGCGCCAGCAGTGAGGAGCGGGGGACGGGGGAGACCCAGTACTTC
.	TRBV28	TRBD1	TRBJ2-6	CASRITGAGANVLTF	TGTGCCAGCAGGATTACAGGGGCTGGGGCCAACGTCCTGACTTTC
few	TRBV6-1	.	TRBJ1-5	CASSEAPRDRNQPQHF	TGTGCCAGCAGTGAAGCGCCCAGGGATCGCAATCAGCCCCAGCATTTT
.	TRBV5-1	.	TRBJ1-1	CASSLLSGHANTEAFF	TGCGCCAGCAGCTTGCTAAGTGGACACGCGAACACTGAAGCTTTCTTT
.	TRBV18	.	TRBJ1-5	CASSPPGHSNQPQHF	TGTGCCAGCTCCCCGCCGGGACATAGCAATCAGCCCCAGCATTTT
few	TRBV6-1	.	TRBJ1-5	CASSADRTQPQHF	TGTGCCAGCAGTGCAGACAGAACTCAGCCCCAGCATTTT
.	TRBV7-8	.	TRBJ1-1	CASSLRGGQTEAFF	TGTGCCAGCAGCTTACGGGGGGGGCAAACTGAAGCTTTCTTT
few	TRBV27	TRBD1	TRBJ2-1	CASSARGLAAGFF	TGTGCCAGCAGCGCCAGGGGGCTAGCTGCCGGGTTCTTC
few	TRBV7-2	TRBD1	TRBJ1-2	CASRQGASNGYTF	TGTGCCAGCAGACAGGGGGCGTCGAATGGCTACACCTTC
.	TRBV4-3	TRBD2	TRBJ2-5	CASSQGRLAAKTQYF	TGCGCCAGCAGCCAAGGTCGACTAGCTGCTAAGACCCAGTACTTC
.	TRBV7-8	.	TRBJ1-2	CASSLRPRGNLANYGYTF	TGTGCCAGCAGCTTAAGGCCTCGGGGGAACTTAGCTAACTATGGCTACACCTTC
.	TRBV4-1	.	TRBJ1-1	CASRGTDGTLYLVDTEAFF	TGCGCCAGCCGAGGAACTGACGGAACCCTCTATTTGGTTGACACTGAAGCTTTCTTT
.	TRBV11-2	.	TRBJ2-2	CASSLGLGSTGELFF	TGTGCCAGCAGCTTAGGGCTGGGGAGCACCGGGGAGCTGTTTTTT
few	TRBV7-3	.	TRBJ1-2	CASSQGGDAGHYGYTF	TGTGCCAGCAGCCAGGGAGGGGACGCAGGGCACTATGGCTACACCTTC
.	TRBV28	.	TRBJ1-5	CAIRKLDSFNQPQHF	TGTGCCATCAGGAAATTGGACAGCTTCAATCAGCCCCAGCATTTT
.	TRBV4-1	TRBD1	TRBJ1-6	CASSRDRVQNSPLHF	TGCGCCAGCAGCCGAGACAGGGTGCAAAATTCACCCCTCCACTTT
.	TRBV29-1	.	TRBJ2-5	CSVTRGGETQYF	TGCAGCGTTACCAGGGGTGGCGAGACCCAGTACTTC
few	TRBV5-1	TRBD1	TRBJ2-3	CASSLALGQGSADTQYF	TGCGCCAGCAGCTTGGCTTTGGGACAGGGTTCAGCAGATACGCAGTATTTT
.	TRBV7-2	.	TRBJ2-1	CASSLVRRDEQFF	TGTGCCAGCAGCTTAGTACGTCGGGATGAGCAGTTCTTC
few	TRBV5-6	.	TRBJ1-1	CASSLGGRAGTEAFF	TGTGCCAGCAGCTTGGGTGGCAGGGCAGGCACTGAAGCTTTCTTT
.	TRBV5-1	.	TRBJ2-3	CASSLAGGGVDTQYF	TGCGCCAGCAGCTTGGCGGGGGGCGGGGTGGATACGCAGTATTTT
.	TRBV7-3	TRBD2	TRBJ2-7	CASSPGLARTSEQYF	TGTGCCAGCAGCCCTGGACTAGCCCGGACGAGTGAGCAGTACTTC
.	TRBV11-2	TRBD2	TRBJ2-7	CASSFRLAGGSEQYF	TGTGCCAGCAGCTTCAGACTAGCGGGGGGATCGGAGCAGTACTTC
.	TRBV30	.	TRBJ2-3	CAWSVNRGTDTQYF	TGTGCCTGGAGTGTTAACAGGGGCACAGATACGCAGTATTTT
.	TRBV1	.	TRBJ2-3	CTSSQGSRVYTDTQYF	TGCACCAGCAGCCAAGGCAGCCGGGTTTATACAGATACGCAGTATTTT
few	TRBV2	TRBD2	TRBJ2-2	CASFGLAGLSNTGELFF	TGTGCCAGCTTTGGACTAGCGGGACTATCGAACACCGGGGAGCTGTTTTTT
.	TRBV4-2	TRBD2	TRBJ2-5	CASSQDGTPSGNLETQYF	TGTGCCAGCAGCCAAGATGGGACCCCTAGCGGGAATTTGGAGACCCAGTACTTC
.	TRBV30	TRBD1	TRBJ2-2	CAWSVGQAGLGELFF	TGTGCCTGGAGTGTTGGACAGGCGGGCTTAGGGGAGCTGTTTTTT
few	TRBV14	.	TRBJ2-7	CASSLIPGYYEQYF	TGTGCCAGCAGCCTAATCCCAGGGTACTACGAGCAGTACTTC
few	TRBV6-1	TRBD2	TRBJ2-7	CASSPTSGTEQYF	TGTGCCAGCAGTCCGACTAGCGGGACCGAGCAGTACTTC
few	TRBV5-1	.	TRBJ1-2	CASSLTEVSYGYTF	TGCGCCAGCAGCTTGACCGAGGTTAGCTATGGCTACACCTTC
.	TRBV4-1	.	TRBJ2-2	CASSPDPSDNTGELFF	TGCGCCAGCAGCCCGGATCCGAGCGATAACACCGGGGAGCTGTTTTTT
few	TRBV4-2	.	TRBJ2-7	CASSRGEGSWHF	TGTGCCAGCAGCCGCGGTGAGGGTAGTTGGCACTTC
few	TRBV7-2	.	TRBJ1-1	CASSYSLQGTEAFF	TGTGCCAGCAGCTATAGCCTGCAGGGTACTGAAGCTTTCTTT
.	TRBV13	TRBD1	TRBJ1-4	CASSVNTGGPNEKLFF	TGTGCCAGCAGCGTGAATACAGGGGGACCTAATGAAAAACTGTTTTTT
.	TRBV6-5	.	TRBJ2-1	CASRAMAGSEQFF	TGTGCCAGCAGGGCCATGGCGGGATCCGAGCAGTTCTTC
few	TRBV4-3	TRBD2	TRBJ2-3	CASSQDPASGGWDTQYF	TGCGCCAGCAGCCAAGATCCGGCTAGCGGGGGGTGGGATACGCAGTATTTT
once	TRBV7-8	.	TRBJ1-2	CASSSDRFTGYTF	TGTGCCAGCAGCTCCGATAGATTTACTGGCTACACCTTC
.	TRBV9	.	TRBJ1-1	CASSVGIQGMNTEAFF	TGTGCCAGCAGCGTTGGAATACAGGGTATGAACACTGAAGCTTTCTTT
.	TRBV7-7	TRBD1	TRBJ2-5	CASSRQGWETQYF	TGTGCTAGCAGCAGACAGGGGTGGGAGACCCAGTACTTC
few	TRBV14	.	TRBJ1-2	CASSQARAGGYTF	TGTGCCAGCAGCCAAGCGCGGGCGGGTGGCTACACCTTC
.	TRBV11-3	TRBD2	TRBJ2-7	CASSLVFWGGWYEQYF	TGTGCCAGCAGCTTAGTGTTCTGGGGGGGTTGGTACGAGCAGTACTTC
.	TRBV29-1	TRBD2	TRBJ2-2	CSSSGEGGNTGELFF	TGCAGCTCCAGCGGGGAGGGAGGGAACACCGGGGAGCTGTTTTTT